This TCR beta chain was found in a study of beta chain features in type 1 diabetes. Study-wide background: All samples combined gave roughly 100 million sorted cells for examination.

The ends were cut back, 3 bases at V and 7 bases at J, with 10 bases in the middle. CDR3 size: 14 residues. Germline CDR1 and CDR2: KGHSH and LQKENI. This clone was seen a few times. Its antigen remains unidentified. Distinct nucleotide sequences in the sample also encode this CDR3. Study observations and caveats: Because the template was cDNA, high-expressing cells might be over-represented. A possible short-template PCR bias applies equally to patients and controls. Type 1 diabetes patients showed fewer insertions and more deletions at VDJ junctions.

Expressed TCRB transcripts were sequenced after all isolated RNA was converted to cDNA. Sequenced by immunoSEQ multiplex PCR; TCRdb stores in-frame clones only, minus some. The data contain hundreds of thousands of clones, 11% to 15% of them singletons. The genes are TRBV18 and TRBJ1-6; the D gene is possibly TRBD1 (5 bases). Input material: central memory CD4+ T cells from blood. The TCR comes from a man younger than 40 in good health. The CDR3 DNA sequence: TGTGCCAGCTCACCGGGGCAGAGAAATTCACCCCTCCACTTT. Its translation: CASSPGQRNSPLHF.